This passage covers 4 T cell receptor beta chains from one sample sequenced in a study of CD8+ T cells in alopecia areata. Treatment reported: oral pan-JAK inhibitor, 5-10 mg twice daily. RNA extraction was followed by reverse transcription into cDNA, which acted as the sequencing template. This table comes from immunoSEQ multiplex PCR, and its TCRdb copy is limited to in-frame clones, with some not included. The sample lists approximately 300,000 clones; roughly 64% were seen once. Sample: CD4+ T cells sorted from blood, taken at week 24, from a patient treated with tofacitinib. These receptors came from a human donor with alopecia areata.

V and J are TRBV30 and TRBJ1-1; D is unclear. The CDR3 loop spans 10 amino acids. Germline V CDR1 and CDR2: GTSNPN, SVGIG (reference sequence). Deletions cut 4 bases from V and 3 bases from J, with 3 bases between. The CDR3 here is CAWTDTEAFF. In DNA form, the CDR3 reads TGTGCCTGGACTGACACTGAAGCTTTCTTT.

The chain joins TRBV27 to TRBJ1-2; 12 nucleotides line up with TRBD1. In germline, CDR1 is MNHEY, CDR2 SMNVEV (reference sequence). The CDR3 covers 13 residues. After removal of 6 bases from V and 7 bases from J, the junction contained 3 bases not matched to a gene. CDR3 sequence: CASRGQGAVGYTF. The CDR3 bases are TGTGCCAGCAGGGGACAGGGGGCAGTTGGCTACACCTTC.

This clone was recorded a few times. The genes are TRBV11-2 and TRBJ2-3, with D maybe TRBD2 (6 bases). Per germline, CDR1 SGHAT and CDR2 FQNNGV. The CDR3 runs 19 residues. V was cut by 4 bases and J by 0 bases, with 23 bases left in between. The CDR3 DNA follows: TGTGCCAGCAGCTCCCGACTAGGCACAACTGCCGTAAGCACAGATACGCAGTATTTT. Translated: CASSSRLGTTAVSTDTQYF.

The V call is TRBV29-1, the J call TRBJ1-1; a weak D match, TRBD1 (5 bases). CDR1 is SQVTM, CDR2 ANQGSEA, per germline. The V end was cut by 6 bases, the J end by 11 bases, with 16 bases between. There are 11 residues in the CDR3. CDR3 loop: CSVQGPEGAFF. The CDR3 nucleotides are TGCAGCGTGCAGGGCCCCGAGGGGGCTTTCTTT.